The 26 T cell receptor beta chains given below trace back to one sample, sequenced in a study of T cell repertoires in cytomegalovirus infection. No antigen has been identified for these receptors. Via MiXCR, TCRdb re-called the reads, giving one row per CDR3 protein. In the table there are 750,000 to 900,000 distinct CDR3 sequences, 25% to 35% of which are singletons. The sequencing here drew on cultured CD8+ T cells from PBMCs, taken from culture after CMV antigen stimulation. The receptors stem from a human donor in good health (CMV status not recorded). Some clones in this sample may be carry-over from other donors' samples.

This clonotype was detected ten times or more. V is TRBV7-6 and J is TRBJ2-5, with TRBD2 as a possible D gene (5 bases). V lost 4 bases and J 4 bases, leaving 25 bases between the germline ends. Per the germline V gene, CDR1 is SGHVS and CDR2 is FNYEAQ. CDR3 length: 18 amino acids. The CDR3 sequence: CASSSELLSAEVRETQYF. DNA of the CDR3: TGTGCCAGCAGCTCCGAGCTATTAAGCGCGGAGGTCCGAGAGACCCAGTACTTC.

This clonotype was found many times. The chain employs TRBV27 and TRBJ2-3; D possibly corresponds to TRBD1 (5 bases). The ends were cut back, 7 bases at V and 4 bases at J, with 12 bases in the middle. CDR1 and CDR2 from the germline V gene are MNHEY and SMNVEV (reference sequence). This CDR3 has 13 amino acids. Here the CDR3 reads CASTRGGADTQYF. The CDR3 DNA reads TGTGCCAGCACAAGGGGTGGTGCAGATACGCAGTATTTT.

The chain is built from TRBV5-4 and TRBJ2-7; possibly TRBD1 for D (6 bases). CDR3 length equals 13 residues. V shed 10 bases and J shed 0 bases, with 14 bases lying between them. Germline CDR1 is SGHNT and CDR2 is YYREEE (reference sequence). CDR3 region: CACTGTRSYEQYF. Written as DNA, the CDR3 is TGTGCCTGCACCGGGACACGCTCCTACGAGCAGTACTTC.

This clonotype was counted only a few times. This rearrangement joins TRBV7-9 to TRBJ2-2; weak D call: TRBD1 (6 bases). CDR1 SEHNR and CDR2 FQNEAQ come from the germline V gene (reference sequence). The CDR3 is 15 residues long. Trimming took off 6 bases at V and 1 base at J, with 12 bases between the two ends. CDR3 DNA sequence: TGTGCCAGCAGTCAGGACAGCCGGAACACCGGGGAGCTGTTTTTT. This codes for CASSQDSRNTGELFF.

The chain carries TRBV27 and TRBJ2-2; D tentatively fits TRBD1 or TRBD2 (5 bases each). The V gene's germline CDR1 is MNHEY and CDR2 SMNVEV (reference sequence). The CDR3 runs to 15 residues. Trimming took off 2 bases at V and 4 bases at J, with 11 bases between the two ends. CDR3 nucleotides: TGTGCCAGCAGTTTACAGGGCGCGGGCACCGGGGAGCTGTTTTTT. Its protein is CASSLQGAGTGELFF.

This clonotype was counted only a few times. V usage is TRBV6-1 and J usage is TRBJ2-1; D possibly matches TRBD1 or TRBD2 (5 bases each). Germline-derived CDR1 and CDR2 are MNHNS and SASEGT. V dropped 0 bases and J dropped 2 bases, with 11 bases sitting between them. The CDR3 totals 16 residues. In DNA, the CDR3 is TGTGCCAGCAGTGAAGCCCTGGGGGTTGCCTACAATGAGCAGTTCTTC. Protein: CASSEALGVAYNEQFF.

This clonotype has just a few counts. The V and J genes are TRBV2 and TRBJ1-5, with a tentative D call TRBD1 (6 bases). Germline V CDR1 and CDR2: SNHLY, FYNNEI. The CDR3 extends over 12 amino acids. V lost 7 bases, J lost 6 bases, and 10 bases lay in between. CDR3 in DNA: TGTGCCAGCAAGGAGGGGGGTCAGCCCCAGCATTTT. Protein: CASKEGGQPQHF.

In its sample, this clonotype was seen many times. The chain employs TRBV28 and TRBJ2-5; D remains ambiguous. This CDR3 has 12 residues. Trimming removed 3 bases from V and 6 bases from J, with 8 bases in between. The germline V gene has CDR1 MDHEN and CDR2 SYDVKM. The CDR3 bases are TGTGCCAGCAGTTTGGAGCTAAAGACCCAGTACTTC. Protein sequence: CASSLELKTQYF.

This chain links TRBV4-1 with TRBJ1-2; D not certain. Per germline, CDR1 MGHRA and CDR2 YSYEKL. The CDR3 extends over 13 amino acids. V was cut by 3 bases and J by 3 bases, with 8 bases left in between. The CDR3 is CASSHGPYYGYTF. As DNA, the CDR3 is TGCGCCAGCAGCCACGGGCCCTACTATGGCTACACCTTC.

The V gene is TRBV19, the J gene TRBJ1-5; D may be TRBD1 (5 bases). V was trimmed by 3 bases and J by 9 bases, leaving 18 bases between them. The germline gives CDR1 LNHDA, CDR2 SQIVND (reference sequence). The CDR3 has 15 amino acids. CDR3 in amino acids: CASSIVSSGLRPQHF. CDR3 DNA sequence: TGTGCCAGTAGTATTGTATCTTCAGGGTTACGGCCCCAGCATTTT.

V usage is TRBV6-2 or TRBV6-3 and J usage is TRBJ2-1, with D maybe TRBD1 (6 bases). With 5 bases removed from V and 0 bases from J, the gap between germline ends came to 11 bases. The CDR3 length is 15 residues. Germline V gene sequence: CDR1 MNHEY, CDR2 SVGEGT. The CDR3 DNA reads TGTGCCAGCAGTCGAAGACAGGCCTCCTACAATGAGCAGTTCTTC. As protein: CASSRRQASYNEQFF.

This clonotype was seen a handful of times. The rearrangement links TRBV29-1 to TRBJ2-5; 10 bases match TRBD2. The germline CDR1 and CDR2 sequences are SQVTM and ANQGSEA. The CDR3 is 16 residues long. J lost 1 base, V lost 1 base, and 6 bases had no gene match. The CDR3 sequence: CSVEGVAGGFQETQYF. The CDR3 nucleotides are TGCAGCGTTGAAGGGGTAGCGGGGGGATTCCAAGAGACCCAGTACTTC.

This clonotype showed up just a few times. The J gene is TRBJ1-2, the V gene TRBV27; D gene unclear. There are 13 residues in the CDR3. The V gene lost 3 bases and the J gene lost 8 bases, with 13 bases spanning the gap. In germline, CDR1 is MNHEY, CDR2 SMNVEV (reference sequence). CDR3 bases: TGTGCCAGCAGTTTTGGATGGCAGCGGGGCTACACCTTC. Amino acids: CASSFGWQRGYTF.

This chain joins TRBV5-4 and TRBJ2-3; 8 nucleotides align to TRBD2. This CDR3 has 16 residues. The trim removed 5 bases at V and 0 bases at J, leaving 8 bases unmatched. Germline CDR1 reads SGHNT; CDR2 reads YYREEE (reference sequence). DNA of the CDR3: TGTGCCAGCAGTCAACTAGCGGCACTTAGCACAGATACGCAGTATTTT. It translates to CASSQLAALSTDTQYF.

DNA for the CDR3: TGTGCCACTGCACTAGGGACGAACACCGGGGAGCTGTTTTTT. This gives the protein CATALGTNTGELFF. J is TRBJ2-2 and V is TRBV15; maybe TRBD2 (5 bases). V was pared by 9 bases and J by 0 bases, with 11 bases between. Germline CDR1 is LNHNV and CDR2 is YYDKDF (reference sequence). The CDR3 runs 14 residues.

CDR3 region: CASSLGGKNEAFF. The DNA for the CDR3 is TGTGCCAGCAGCTTGGGAGGAAAAAATGAAGCTTTCTTT. This chain joins TRBV5-6 and TRBJ1-1; D remains ambiguous. The CDR3 sequence is 13 residues long. Trimming removed 0 bases from V and 7 bases from J, with 10 bases in between. From germline, CDR1 is SGHDT and CDR2 YYEEEE.

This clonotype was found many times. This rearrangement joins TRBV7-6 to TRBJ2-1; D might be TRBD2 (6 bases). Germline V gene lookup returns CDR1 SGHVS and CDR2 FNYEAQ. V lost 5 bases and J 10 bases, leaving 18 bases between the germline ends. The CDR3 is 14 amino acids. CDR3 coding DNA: TGTGCCAGCAGCCCGAGAAGGGACTCCTGGGAGCAGTTCTTC. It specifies CASSPRRDSWEQFF. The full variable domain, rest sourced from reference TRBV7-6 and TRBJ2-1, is GAGVSQSPRYKVTKRGQDVALRCDPISGHVSLYWYRQALGQGPEFLTYFNYEAQQDKSGLPNDRFSAERPEGSISTLTIQRTEQRDSAMYRCASSPRRDSWEQFFGPGTRLTVL.

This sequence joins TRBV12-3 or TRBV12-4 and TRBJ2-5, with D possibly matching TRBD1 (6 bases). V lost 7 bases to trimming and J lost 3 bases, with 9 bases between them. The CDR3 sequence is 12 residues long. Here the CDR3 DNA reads TGTGCCAGCACCAGGACAGAAGAGACCCAGTACTTC. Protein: CASTRTEETQYF.

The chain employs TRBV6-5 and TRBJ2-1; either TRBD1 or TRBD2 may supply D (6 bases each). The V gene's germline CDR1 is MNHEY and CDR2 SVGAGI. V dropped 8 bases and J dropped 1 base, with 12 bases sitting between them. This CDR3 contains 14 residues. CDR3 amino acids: CASGGGPSYNEQFF. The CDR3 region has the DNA TGTGCCAGCGGAGGGGGGCCGTCCTACAATGAGCAGTTCTTC.

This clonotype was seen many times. The CDR3 coding sequence is TGTGCCAGCAGACCCCAGGGGTGGGGGAACACTGAAGCTTTCTTT. Protein product: CASRPQGWGNTEAFF. The rearrangement joins TRBV6-1 to TRBJ1-1; possibly TRBD1 for D (6 bases). Germline lookup yields CDR1 MNHNS and CDR2 SASEGT. Trimming removed 6 bases from V and 1 base from J, with 15 bases in between. The CDR3 has 15 residues.

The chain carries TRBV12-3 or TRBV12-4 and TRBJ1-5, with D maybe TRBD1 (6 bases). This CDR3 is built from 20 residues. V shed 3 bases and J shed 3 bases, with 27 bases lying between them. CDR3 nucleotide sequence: TGTGCCAGCAGTTTCGACTCTACACAGAACCAACGGGGGCACAATCAGCCCCAGCATTTT. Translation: CASSFDSTQNQRGHNQPQHF.

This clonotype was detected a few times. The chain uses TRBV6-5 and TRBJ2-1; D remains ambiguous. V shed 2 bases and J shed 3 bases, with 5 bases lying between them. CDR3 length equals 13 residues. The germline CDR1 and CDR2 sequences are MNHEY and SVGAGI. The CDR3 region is CASSYTNYNEQFF. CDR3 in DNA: TGTGCCAGCAGTTACACCAACTACAATGAGCAGTTCTTC.

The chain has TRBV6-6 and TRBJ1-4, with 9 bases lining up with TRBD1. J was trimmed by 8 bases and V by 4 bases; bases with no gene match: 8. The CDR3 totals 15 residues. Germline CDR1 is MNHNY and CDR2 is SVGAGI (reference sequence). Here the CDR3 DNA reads TGTGCCAGCAGTTTCCCGGGACAGGGAAAAGAAAAACTGTTTTTT. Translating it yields CASSFPGQGKEKLFF.

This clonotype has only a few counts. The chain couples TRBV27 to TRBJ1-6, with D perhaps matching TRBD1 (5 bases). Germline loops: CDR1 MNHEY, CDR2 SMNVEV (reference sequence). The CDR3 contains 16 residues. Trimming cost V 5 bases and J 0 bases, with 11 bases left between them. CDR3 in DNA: TGTGCCAGCAGTCCCCGACAGATCTCCTATAATTCACCCCTCCACTTT. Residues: CASSPRQISYNSPLHF.

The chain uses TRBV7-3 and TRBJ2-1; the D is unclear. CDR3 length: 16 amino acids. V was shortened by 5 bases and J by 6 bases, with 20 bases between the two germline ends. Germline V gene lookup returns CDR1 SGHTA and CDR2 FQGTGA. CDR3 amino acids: CASSADEGLGINEQFF. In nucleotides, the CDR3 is TGTGCCAGCAGCGCAGACGAAGGGTTGGGTATCAATGAGCAGTTCTTC.

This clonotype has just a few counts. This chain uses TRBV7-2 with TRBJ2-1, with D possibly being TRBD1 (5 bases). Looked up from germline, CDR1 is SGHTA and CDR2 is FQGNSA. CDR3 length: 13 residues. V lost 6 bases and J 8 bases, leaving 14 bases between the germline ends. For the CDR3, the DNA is TGTGCCAGCAGTCACAACAGGTTGGATGAGCAGTTCTTC. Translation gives CASSHNRLDEQFF.